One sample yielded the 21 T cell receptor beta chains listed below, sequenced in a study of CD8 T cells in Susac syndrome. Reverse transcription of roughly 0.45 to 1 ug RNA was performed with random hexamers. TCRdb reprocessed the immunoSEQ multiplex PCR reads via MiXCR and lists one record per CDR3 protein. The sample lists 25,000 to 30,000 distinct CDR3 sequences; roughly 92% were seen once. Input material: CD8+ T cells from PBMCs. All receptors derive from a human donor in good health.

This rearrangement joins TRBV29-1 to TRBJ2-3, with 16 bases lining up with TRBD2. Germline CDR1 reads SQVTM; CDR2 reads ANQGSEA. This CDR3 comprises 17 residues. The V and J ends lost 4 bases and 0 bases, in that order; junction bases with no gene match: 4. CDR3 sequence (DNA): TGCAGCGTTGCTGGGACTAGCGGGGGGGCTAGCACAGATACGCAGTATTTT. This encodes CSVAGTSGGASTDTQYF.

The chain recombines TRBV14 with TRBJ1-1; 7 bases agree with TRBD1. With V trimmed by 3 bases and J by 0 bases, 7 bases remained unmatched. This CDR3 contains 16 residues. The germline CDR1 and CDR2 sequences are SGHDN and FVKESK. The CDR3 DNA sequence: TGTGCCAGCAGCCACAGGTCGGGACAGCTGAACACTGAAGCTTTCTTT. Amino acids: CASSHRSGQLNTEAFF. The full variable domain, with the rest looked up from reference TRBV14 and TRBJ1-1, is EAGVTQFPSHSVIEKGQTVTLRCDPISGHDNLYWYRRVMGKEIKFLLHFVKESKQDESGMPNNRFLAERTGGTYSTLKVQPAELEDSGVYFCASSHRSGQLNTEAFFGQGTRLTVV.

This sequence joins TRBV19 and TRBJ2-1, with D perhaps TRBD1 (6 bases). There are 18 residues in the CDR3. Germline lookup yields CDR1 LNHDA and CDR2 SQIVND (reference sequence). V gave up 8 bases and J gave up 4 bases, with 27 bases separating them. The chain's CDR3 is CASGGPDTRSRKYNEQFF. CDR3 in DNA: TGTGCCAGTGGGGGCCCGGACACACGATCACGTAAATACAATGAGCAGTTCTTC.

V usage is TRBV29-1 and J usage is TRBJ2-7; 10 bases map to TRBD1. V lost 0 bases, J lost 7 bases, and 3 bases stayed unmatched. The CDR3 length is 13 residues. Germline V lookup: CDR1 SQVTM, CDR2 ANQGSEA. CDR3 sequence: CSVEDRDRGEQYF. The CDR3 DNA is TGCAGCGTTGAAGATCGGGACAGGGGAGAGCAGTACTTC.

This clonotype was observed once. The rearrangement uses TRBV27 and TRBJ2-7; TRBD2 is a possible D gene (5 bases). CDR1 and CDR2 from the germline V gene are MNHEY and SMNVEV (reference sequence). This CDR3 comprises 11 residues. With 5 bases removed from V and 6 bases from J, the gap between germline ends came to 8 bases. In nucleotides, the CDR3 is TGTGCCAGCAGTCTCAGCGGCGAGCAGTACTTC. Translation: CASSLSGEQYF.

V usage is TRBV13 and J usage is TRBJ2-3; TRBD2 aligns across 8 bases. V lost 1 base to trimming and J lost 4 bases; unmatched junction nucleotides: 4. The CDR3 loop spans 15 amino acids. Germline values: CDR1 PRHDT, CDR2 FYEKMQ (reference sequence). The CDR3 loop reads CASSLARGGPDTQYF. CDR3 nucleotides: TGTGCCAGCAGCTTAGCGCGCGGGGGGCCAGATACGCAGTATTTT. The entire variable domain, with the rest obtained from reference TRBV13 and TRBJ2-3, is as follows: AAGVIQSPRHLIKEKRETATLKCYPIPRHDTVYWYQQGPGQDPQFLISFYEKMQSDKGSIPDRFSAQQFSDYHSELNMSSLELGDSALYFCASSLARGGPDTQYFGPGTRLTVL.

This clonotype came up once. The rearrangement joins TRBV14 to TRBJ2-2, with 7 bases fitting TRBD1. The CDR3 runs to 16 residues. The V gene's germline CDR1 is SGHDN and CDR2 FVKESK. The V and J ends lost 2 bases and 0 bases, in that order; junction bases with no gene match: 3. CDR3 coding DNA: TGTGCCAGCAGCCAACTTGGGACAGCGAACACCGGGGAGCTGTTTTTT. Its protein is CASSQLGTANTGELFF. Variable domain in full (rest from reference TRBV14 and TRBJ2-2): EAGVTQFPSHSVIEKGQTVTLRCDPISGHDNLYWYRRVMGKEIKFLLHFVKESKQDESGMPNNRFLAERTGGTYSTLKVQPAELEDSGVYFCASSQLGTANTGELFFGEGSRLTVL.

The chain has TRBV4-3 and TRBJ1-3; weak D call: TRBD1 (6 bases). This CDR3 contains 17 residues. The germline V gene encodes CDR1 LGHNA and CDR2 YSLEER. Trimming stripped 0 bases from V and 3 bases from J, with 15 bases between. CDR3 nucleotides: TGCGCCAGCAGCCAAGATTACAATTTAGGGGGTGGAAACACCATATATTTT. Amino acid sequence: CASSQDYNLGGGNTIYF.

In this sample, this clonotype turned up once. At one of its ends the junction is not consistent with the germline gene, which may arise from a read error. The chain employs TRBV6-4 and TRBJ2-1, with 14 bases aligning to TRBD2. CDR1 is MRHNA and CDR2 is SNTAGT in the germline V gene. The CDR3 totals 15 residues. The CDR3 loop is CASSDRLAGGNERFF. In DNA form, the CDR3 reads TGTGCCAGCAGTGACCGACTAGCGGGGGGGAATGAGCGGTTCTTC.

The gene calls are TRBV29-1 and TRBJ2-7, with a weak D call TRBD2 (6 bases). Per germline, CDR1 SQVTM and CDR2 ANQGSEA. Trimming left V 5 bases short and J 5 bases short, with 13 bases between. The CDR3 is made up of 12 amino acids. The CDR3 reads CSVSLTRDEQYF. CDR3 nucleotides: TGCAGCGTTTCCTTGACTAGGGACGAGCAGTACTTC.

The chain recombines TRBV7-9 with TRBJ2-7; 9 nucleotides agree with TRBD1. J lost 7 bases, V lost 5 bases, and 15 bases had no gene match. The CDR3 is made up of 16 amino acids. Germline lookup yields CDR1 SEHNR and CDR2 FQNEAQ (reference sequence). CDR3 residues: CASSPGPGTGTKEQYF. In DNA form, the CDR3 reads TGTGCCAGCAGCCCGGGGCCCGGGACAGGGACGAAGGAGCAGTACTTC.

The CDR3: CSASSTGSTDTQYF. The DNA for the CDR3 is TGCAGTGCTAGCTCGACGGGGAGCACAGATACGCAGTATTTT. This chain connects TRBV20-1 to TRBJ2-3, with D possibly matching TRBD2 (5 bases). The germline CDR1 and CDR2 sequences are DFQATT and SNEGSKA (reference sequence). V lost 3 bases, J lost 0 bases, and 10 bases lay in between. The CDR3 is 14 residues long.

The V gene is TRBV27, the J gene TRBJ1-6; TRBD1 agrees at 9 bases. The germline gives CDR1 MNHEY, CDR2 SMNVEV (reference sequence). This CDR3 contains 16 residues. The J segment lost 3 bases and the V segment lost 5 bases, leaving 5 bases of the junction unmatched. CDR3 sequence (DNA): TGTGCCAGCAGTGGAGGACAGGGGATCTATAATTCACCCCTCCACTTT. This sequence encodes CASSGGQGIYNSPLHF.

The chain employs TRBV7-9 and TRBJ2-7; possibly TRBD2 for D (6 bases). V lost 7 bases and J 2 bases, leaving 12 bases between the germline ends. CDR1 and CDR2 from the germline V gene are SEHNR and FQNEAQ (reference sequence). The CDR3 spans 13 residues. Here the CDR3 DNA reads TGTGCCAGCACCCCCTCGGGGGCCTACGAGCAGTACTTC. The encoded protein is CASTPSGAYEQYF.

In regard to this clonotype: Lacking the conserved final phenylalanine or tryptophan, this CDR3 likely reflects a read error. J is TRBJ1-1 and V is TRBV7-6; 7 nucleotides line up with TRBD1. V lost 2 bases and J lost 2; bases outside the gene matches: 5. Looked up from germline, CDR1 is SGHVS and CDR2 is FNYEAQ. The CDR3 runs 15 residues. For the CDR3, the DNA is TGTGCCAGCAGCTTAAGAGGGGGCTTTAACACTGAAGCTTTCCTT. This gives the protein CASSLRGGFNTEAFL.

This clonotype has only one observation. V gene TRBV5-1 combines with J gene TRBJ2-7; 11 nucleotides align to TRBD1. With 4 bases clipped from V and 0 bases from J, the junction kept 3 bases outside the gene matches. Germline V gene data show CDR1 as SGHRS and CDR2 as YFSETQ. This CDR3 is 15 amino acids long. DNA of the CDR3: TGCGCCAGCAGCGGGGACAGGGGGTCCTCCTACGAGCAGTACTTC. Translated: CASSGDRGSSYEQYF.

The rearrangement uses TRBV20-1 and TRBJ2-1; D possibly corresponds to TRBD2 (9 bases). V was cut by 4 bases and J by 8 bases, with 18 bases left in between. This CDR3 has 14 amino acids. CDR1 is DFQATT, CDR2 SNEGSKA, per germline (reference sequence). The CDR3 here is CSATDRVAGDEQFF. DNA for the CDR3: TGCAGTGCTACGGACAGGGTAGCGGGAGATGAGCAGTTCTTC.

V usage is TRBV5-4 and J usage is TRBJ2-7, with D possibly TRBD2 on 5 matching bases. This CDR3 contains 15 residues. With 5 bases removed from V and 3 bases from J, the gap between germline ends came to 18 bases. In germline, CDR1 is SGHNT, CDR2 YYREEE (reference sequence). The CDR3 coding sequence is TGTGCCAGCAGGGCGAACCCGGGAATGAGCTACGAGCAGTACTTC. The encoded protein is CASRANPGMSYEQYF.

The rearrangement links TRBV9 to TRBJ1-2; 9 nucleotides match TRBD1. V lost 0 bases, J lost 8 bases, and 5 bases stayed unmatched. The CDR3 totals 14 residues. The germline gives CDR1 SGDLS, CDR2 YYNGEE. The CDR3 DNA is TGTGCCAGCAGCGTAGATGGGACAGGGCTCGGCTACACCTTC. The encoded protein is CASSVDGTGLGYTF.

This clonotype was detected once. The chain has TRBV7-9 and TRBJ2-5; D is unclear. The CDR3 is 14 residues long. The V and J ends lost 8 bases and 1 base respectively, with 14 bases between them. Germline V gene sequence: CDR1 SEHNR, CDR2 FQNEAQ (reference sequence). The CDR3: CASLDVVAQETQYF. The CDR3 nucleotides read TGTGCCAGCCTTGACGTCGTAGCCCAAGAGACCCAGTACTTC.

The CDR3 DNA reads as TGTGCCAGCAGCGGACGGGACGCCCTCCCATACGAGCAGTACTTC. Protein sequence: CASSGRDALPYEQYF. The chain uses TRBV9 and TRBJ2-7; D is tentatively TRBD1 or TRBD2 (5 bases each). The CDR3 is made up of 15 amino acids. The V end was cut by 3 bases, the J end by 4 bases, with 17 bases between. Germline V gives CDR1 SGDLS, CDR2 YYNGEE.